The 17 T cell receptor beta chains presented below share a single source sample, sequenced in a study of beta chain features in type 1 diabetes. Their target antigens are unknown. Findings of the study overall: TCRB CDR3s were moderately but significantly shorter in Type 1 diabetes patients in all four CD4+ subsets.

Expressed TCRB transcripts got sequenced, as all isolated RNA was reverse transcribed. TCRdb's copy holds only in-frame clones and misses some; the assay was immunoSEQ multiplex PCR. The sample lists more than 250,000 clones, about 15% occurring once. Source material: naive CD4+ T cells from blood. These TCRs come from a man aged 18 to 30 with type 1 diabetes.

This chain joins TRBV7-2 and TRBJ1-2; 8 positions match TRBD1. V shed 7 bases and J 1 base; nucleotides not matched to a gene: 8. CDR3 length: 15 residues. CDR1 SGHTA and CDR2 FQGNSA come from the germline V gene. The CDR3 DNA sequence: TGTGCCAGCAACATAGGGACAGGTCTTAACTATGGCTACACCTTC. Its protein is CASNIGTGLNYGYTF.

The V gene is TRBV6-5, the J gene TRBJ2-1; the match to TRBD2 covers 9 bases. The V gene's germline CDR1 is MNHEY and CDR2 SVGAGI. With 7 bases clipped from V and 7 bases from J, the junction kept 8 bases outside the gene matches. This CDR3 region has 14 residues. The DNA for the CDR3 is TGTGCCAGCACCCGTAGCGGGAGCAGGAATGAGCAGTTCTTC. This gives the protein CASTRSGSRNEQFF.

The rearrangement joins TRBV30 to TRBJ1-4; D might be TRBD1 (5 bases). This CDR3 has 13 residues. Germline loops: CDR1 GTSNPN, CDR2 SVGIG (reference sequence). Trimming left V 3 bases short and J 13 bases short, with 18 bases between. CDR3 nucleotide sequence: TGTGCCTGGAGGGAACGGGACGGACTACGACTGTTTTTT. This gives the protein CAWRERDGLRLFF. Using reference TRBV30 and TRBJ1-4 for the parts outside the CDR3, the full variable domain is SQTIHQWPATLVQPVGSPLSLECTVEGTSNPNLYWYRQAAGRGLQLLFYSVGIGQISSEVPQNLSASRPQDRQFILSSKKLLLSDSGFYLCAWRERDGLRLFFGSGTQLSVL.

The CDR3 DNA reads as TGTGCCAGCAGTGGGACGGAGGGTGGGGACTACACCTTC. Translated: CASSGTEGGDYTF. The chain combines TRBV28 with TRBJ1-2, with D maybe TRBD1 (5 bases). This CDR3 is 13 amino acids long. Germline lookup yields CDR1 MDHEN and CDR2 SYDVKM. With 5 bases removed from V and 10 bases from J, the gap between germline ends came to 17 bases.

The chain has TRBV5-4 and TRBJ1-1; D perhaps matches TRBD1 (5 bases). The CDR3 extends over 13 amino acids. CDR1 is SGHNT, CDR2 YYREEE, per germline (reference sequence). With 0 bases removed from V and 6 bases from J, the gap between germline ends came to 9 bases. The CDR3 nucleotides read TGTGCCAGCAGCTTGGGGGGCCGCCCTGAAGCTTTCTTT. The encoded protein is CASSLGGRPEAFF.

The V call is TRBV30, the J call TRBJ2-7; unclear D gene. V was cut by 0 bases and J by 7 bases, with 13 bases left in between. CDR1 GTSNPN and CDR2 SVGIG come from the germline V gene (reference sequence). CDR3 length: 13 residues. This chain's CDR3 is CAWSVHPLREQYF. The CDR3 bases are TGTGCCTGGAGTGTACACCCCTTGAGGGAGCAGTACTTC.

A few counts support this clone. The gene calls are TRBV4-3 and TRBJ2-7, with 9 bases matching TRBD1. J gave up 1 base and V 4 bases, and 5 bases lay outside the gene matches. The V gene's germline CDR1 is LGHNA and CDR2 YSLEER. The CDR3 has 15 residues. This CDR3 is CASSRPGTGSYEQYF. The CDR3 nucleotides read TGCGCCAGCAGCCGCCCCGGGACAGGGTCCTACGAGCAGTACTTC.

The chain uses TRBV9 and TRBJ1-1; a possible D gene is TRBD1 (5 bases). The length of the CDR3 is 14 residues. CDR1 and CDR2 from the germline V gene are SGDLS and YYNGEE. V lost 4 bases, J lost 2 bases, and 12 bases lay in between. This chain's CDR3 is CASSPQAVNTEAFF. The CDR3 coding sequence is TGTGCCAGCAGCCCACAGGCAGTTAACACTGAAGCTTTCTTT. The variable domain in full, with the rest retrieved from reference TRBV9 and TRBJ1-1, is DSGVTQTPKHLITATGQRVTLRCSPRSGDLSVYWYQQSLDQGLQFLIQYYNGEERAKGNILERFSAQQFPDLHSELNLSSLELGDSALYFCASSPQAVNTEAFFGQGTRLTVV.

This clone was detected a few times. This chain's CDR3 is CASSYRENEQFF. The CDR3 DNA is TGTGCCAGCAGCTACCGTGAGAATGAGCAGTTCTTC. This rearrangement joins TRBV5-4 to TRBJ2-1, with unresolved D. Germline values: CDR1 SGHNT, CDR2 YYREEE (reference sequence). There are 12 residues in the CDR3. V was clipped by 3 bases and J by 7 bases, with 8 bases between them.

V and J are TRBV21-1 and TRBJ2-7; the D segment call TRBD1 is taken from the table without a DNA check. TRBV21-1 is a listed pseudogene. CDR3 length equals 15 residues. The CDR3 DNA sequence: TGTGCCAGCAGCAAAGGACAGGGGGCGAAGTGGGAGCAGTACTTC. It encodes CASSKGQGAKWEQYF.

This clone was seen only a few times. V gene TRBV2 combines with J gene TRBJ2-1; D may be TRBD1 (5 bases). The CDR3 is made up of 14 amino acids. Trimming shortened V by 9 bases and J by 6 bases, and 18 bases separated the two germline ends. Germline V gives CDR1 SNHLY, CDR2 FYNNEI. CDR3 sequence (DNA): TGTGCCAGTAGACAGACCCACCTTCTCAATGAGCAGTTCTTC. Its protein is CASRQTHLLNEQFF.

This clone has just a few counts. The gene calls are TRBV29-1 and TRBJ2-3, with D perhaps TRBD2 (5 bases). Germline CDR1 reads SQVTM; CDR2 reads ANQGSEA. The ends were cut back, 4 bases at V and 2 bases at J, with 7 bases in the middle. This CDR3 is 12 amino acids long. The CDR3 spells CSVVTTTDTQYF. CDR3 in DNA: TGCAGCGTTGTGACTACCACAGATACGCAGTATTTT.

The chain recombines TRBV6-1 with TRBJ2-3; no clear D. The CDR3 covers 15 residues. Germline loops: CDR1 MNHNS, CDR2 SASEGT. Trimming cost V 3 bases and J 0 bases, with 10 bases left between them. CDR3: CASSDKIGSTDTQYF. The CDR3, as DNA: TGTGCCAGCAGTGACAAAATCGGTAGCACAGATACGCAGTATTTT.

There are a few counts of this clone. The chain combines TRBV12-5 with TRBJ1-6; D is unclear. V was shortened by 1 base and J by 0 bases, with 10 bases between the two germline ends. The germline V gene has CDR1 LGHNT and CDR2 FRNRAP. The CDR3 loop spans 17 amino acids. CDR3 sequence (DNA): TGTGCTAGTGGTTTGGACCGACATAGCTCCTATAATTCACCCCTCCACTTT. Amino acids: CASGLDRHSSYNSPLHF. Full variable domain (outside the CDR3, taken from reference TRBV12-5 and TRBJ1-6): DARVTQTPRHKVTEMGQEVTMRCQPILGHNTVFWYRQTMMQGLELLAYFRNRAPLDDSGMPKDRFSAEMPDATLATLKIQPSEPRDSAVYFCASGLDRHSSYNSPLHFGNGTRLTVT.

This clone was recorded many times. This chain uses TRBV15 with TRBJ2-5; TRBD2 matches 13 bases. Per the germline V gene, CDR1 is LNHNV and CDR2 is YYDKDF (reference sequence). V shed 6 bases, J shed 5 bases, and the junction held 6 bases outside the gene matches. CDR3 length: 15 amino acids. The CDR3 DNA reads TGTGCCACCAGACCCGGGACTAGCGGGATTGAGACCCAGTACTTC. Protein product: CATRPGTSGIETQYF.

This clone was picked up a small number of times. The V gene is TRBV11-2, the J gene TRBJ2-1; TRBD2 aligns across 11 bases. CDR1 is SGHAT, CDR2 FQNNGV, per germline. CDR3 length: 17 amino acids. Trimming at V came to 4 bases and at J to 6 bases, leaving 11 bases not matched to a gene. CDR3 loop: CASSSSRLAGISNEQFF. The CDR3 DNA reads TGTGCCAGCAGCTCTTCCAGACTAGCGGGAATTTCCAATGAGCAGTTCTTC.

The chain employs TRBV5-1 and TRBJ2-1, with 9 bases aligning to TRBD2. CDR1 SGHRS and CDR2 YFSETQ come from the germline V gene. The trim removed 4 bases at V and 7 bases at J, leaving 9 bases unmatched. The CDR3 consists of 15 residues. CDR3 sequence (DNA): TGCGCCAGCAGCCCGATAGCGGGAGCTGGGAATGAGCAGTTCTTC. Residues: CASSPIAGAGNEQFF.